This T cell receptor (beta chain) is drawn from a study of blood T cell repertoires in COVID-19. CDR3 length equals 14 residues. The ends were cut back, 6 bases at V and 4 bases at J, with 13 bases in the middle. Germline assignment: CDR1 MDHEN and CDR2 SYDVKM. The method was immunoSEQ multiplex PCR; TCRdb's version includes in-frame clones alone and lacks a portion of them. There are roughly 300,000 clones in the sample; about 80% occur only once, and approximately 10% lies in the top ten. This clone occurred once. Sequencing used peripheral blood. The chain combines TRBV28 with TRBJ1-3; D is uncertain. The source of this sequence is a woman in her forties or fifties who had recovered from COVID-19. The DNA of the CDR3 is TGTGCCAGCAGGGCCCCCGGGGAGGGAAACACCATATATTTT. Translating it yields CASRAPGEGNTIYF.